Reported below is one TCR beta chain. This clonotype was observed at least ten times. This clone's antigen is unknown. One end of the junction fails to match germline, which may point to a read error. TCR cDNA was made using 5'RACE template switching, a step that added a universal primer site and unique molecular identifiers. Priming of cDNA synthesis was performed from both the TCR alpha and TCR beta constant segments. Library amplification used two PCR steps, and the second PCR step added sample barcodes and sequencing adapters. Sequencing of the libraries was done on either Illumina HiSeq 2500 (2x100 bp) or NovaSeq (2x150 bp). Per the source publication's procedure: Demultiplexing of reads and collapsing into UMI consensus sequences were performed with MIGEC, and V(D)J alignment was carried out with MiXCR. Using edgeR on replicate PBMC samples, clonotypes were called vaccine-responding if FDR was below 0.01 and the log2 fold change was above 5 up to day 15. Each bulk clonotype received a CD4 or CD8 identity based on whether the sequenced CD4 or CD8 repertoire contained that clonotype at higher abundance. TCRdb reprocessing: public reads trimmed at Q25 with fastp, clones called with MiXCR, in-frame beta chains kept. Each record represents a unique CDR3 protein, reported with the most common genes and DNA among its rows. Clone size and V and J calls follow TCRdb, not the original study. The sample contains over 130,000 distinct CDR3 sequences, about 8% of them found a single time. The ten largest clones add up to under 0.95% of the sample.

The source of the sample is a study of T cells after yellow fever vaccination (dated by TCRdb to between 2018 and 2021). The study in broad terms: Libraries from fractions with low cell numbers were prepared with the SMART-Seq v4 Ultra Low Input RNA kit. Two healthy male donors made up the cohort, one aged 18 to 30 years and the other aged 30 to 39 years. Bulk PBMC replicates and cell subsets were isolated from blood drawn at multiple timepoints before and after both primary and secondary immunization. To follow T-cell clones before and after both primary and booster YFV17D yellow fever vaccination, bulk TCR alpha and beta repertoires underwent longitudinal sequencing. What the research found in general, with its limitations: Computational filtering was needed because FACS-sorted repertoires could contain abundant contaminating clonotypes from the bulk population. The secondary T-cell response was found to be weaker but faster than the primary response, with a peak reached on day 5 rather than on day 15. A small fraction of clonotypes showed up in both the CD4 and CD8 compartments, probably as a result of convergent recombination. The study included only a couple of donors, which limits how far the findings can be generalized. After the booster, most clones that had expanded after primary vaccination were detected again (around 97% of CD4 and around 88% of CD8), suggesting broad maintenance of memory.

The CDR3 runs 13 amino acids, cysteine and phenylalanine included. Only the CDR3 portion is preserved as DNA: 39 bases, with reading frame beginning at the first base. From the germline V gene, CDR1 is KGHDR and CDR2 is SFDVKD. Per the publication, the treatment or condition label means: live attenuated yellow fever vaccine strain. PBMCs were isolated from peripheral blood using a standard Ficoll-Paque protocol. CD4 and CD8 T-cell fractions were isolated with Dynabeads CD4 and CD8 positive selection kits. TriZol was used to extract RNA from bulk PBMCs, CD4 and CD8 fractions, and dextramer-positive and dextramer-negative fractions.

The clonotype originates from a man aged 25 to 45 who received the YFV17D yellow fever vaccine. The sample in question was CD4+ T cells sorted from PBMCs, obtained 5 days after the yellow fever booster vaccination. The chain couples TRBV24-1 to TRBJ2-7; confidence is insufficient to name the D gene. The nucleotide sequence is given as TGTGCCACCAGCCACCCCGCAGGATCATCCTTGCACTTC. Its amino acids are CATSHPAGSSLHF.